The clone carrying this T cell receptor (beta chain) was seen at least ten times. Its antigen is undetermined. The data originate from a study of T cells in Graves' hyperthyroidism and ophthalmopathy. About the research overall: Any treatment followed the collection of peripheral blood at initial diagnosis. Study-level findings and limits: The model predicted ophthalmopathy a median about 6.6 months before onset. Ophthalmopathy and stable hyperthyroidism were told apart by a 13 V-J model. Most expanded thyroid clonotypes above 0.001 also appeared in blood.

CDR1 and CDR2 (germline): MDHEN, SYDVKM. The CDR3 sequence is 15 residues long. V dropped 6 bases and J dropped 3; count of bases not matched to a gene: 11. Amplified regions were TCR beta CDR3 sequences from RNA transcripts. RT-PCR in the first round (using the HTBI primer set) targeted the TCR CDR3. TCRdb re-derived calls from the multiplex PCR reads in MiXCR, one entry per CDR3 protein. The sample holds 300,000 to 450,000 distinct CDR3 sequences; roughly 14% are singletons and the top ten take 20%. The receptor was derived from a woman in her twenties or thirties with Graves' ophthalmopathy. The rearrangement joins TRBV28 to TRBJ2-7; TRBD1 aligns across 7 bases. Sequences were obtained from blood. For the CDR3, the DNA is TGTGCCAGCAGCTCCAAACTAGGACAGGACTACGAGCAGTACTTC. Translating gives CASSSKLGQDYEQYF.